This is a list of T cell receptor beta chains from one sample in a study of sequential checkpoint blockade in melanoma. TCRdb's copy holds only in-frame clones and misses some; the assay was immunoSEQ multiplex PCR. The data show some 7,500 clones, roughly a quarter seen once. The source material was tumor tissue (inferred from file names), sampled from a patient given nivolumab and ipilimumab in sequence. These TCRs come from a human donor with melanoma. Each CDR3 is given with its conserved first and last residue. A D gene is named only where the DNA matches it firmly. The size entry is marked missing in some rows and otherwise reads once, few, many or a size class.

j_call clone_size d_call v_call cdr3_aa cdr3_nt
TRBJ1-1 medium-sized TRBD1 TRBV9 CASSRTGNTEAFF TGTGCCAGCAGCCGGACAGGGAACACTGAAGCTTTCTTT
TRBJ2-2 few NA TRBV9 CASSGGSGGELFF TGTGCCAGCAGCGGAGGGTCGGGCGGGGAGCTGTTTTTT
TRBJ1-4 few NA TRBV6-1 CASSEAGGVEEKLFF TGTGCCAGCAGTGAAGCGGGAGGGGTAGAGGAAAAACTGTTTTTT
TRBJ1-6 NA NA TRBV15 CATSPRQFNSPLHF TGTGCCACCAGCCCACGGCAGTTTAATTCACCCCTCCACTTT
TRBJ2-2 few TRBD2 TRBV6-8 CASSYPGGGTGELFF TGTGCCAGCAGTTACCCGGGGGGTGGAACCGGGGAGCTGTTTTTT
TRBJ2-7 NA TRBD1 TRBV6-8 CASSRDRGAQYF TGTGCCAGCAGTCGGGACAGGGGTGCGCAGTACTTC
TRBJ1-2 few NA TRBV6-8 CASSARDISGYTF TGTGCCAGCAGTGCTAGGGACATTAGTGGCTACACCTTC
TRBJ1-5 NA NA TRBV19 CASSIGREKPNQPQHF TGTGCCAGTAGTATAGGGAGGGAAAAGCCCAATCAGCCCCAGCATTTT
TRBJ2-7 NA TRBD1 TRBV29-1 CSVAPQGAYEQYF TGCAGCGTTGCCCCACAGGGGGCCTACGAGCAGTACTTC
TRBJ2-5 NA NA TRBV18 CASSPPMKETQYF TGTGCCAGCTCACCACCGATGAAAGAGACCCAGTACTTC
TRBJ1-1 few TRBD1 TRBV18 CKTGDSNTEAFF TGTAAGACAGGGGATTCGAACACTGAAGCTTTCTTT
TRBJ1-5 NA TRBD1 TRBV16 CASSQSGQGNQPQHF TGTGCCAGCAGCCAATCGGGACAGGGGAATCAGCCCCAGCATTTT
TRBJ1-5 few NA TRBV11-3 CASSFLSSNQPQHF TGTGCCAGCAGCTTCCTTAGTAGCAATCAGCCCCAGCATTTT
TRBJ1-1 NA NA TRBV11-3 CASSLGDRRAEAFF TGTGCCAGCAGCTTAGGCGACCGCCGAGCTGAAGCTTTCTTT
TRBJ2-6 NA NA TRBV6-1 CASSEVGFGANVLTF TGTGCCAGCAGTGAAGTTGGTTTTGGGGCCAACGTCCTGACTTTC
TRBJ2-3 NA TRBD1 TRBV2 CASSGQGAGTDTQYF TGTGCCAGCAGTGGGCAGGGGGCGGGCACAGATACGCAGTATTTT
TRBJ1-6 NA NA TRBV14 CASSQDLGTSYNSPLHF TGTGCCAGCAGCCAAGATCTTGGGACTTCCTATAATTCACCCCTCCACTTT
TRBJ1-5 NA NA TRBV28 CASRHLYQPQHF TGTGCCAGCAGGCACCTCTACCAGCCCCAGCATTTT
TRBJ2-2 NA NA TRBV6-8 CASSSLGLRTGELFF TGTGCCAGCAGTTCCTTAGGGCTCAGGACCGGGGAGCTGTTTTTT
TRBJ2-2 NA NA TRBV9 CASTTPGTGELFF TGTGCCAGCACCACCCCGGGCACCGGGGAGCTGTTTTTT
TRBJ2-7 medium-sized TRBD1 TRBV11-3 CASSLGGTGDPEQYF TGTGCCAGCAGCTTGGGGGGGACAGGGGATCCCGAGCAGTACTTC
TRBJ2-5 NA NA TRBV11-3 CASSLPLAYQETQYF TGTGCCAGCAGCCTTCCCTTAGCGTATCAAGAGACCCAGTACTTC
TRBJ1-5 few NA TRBV11-3 CASSLDPRAGQPQHF TGTGCCAGCAGCTTAGATCCTCGGGCTGGGCAGCCCCAGCATTTT
TRBJ2-3 NA NA TRBV5-1 CASSLGGGTDTQYF TGCGCCAGCAGCTTAGGCGGGGGCACAGATACGCAGTATTTT
TRBJ1-2 NA NA TRBV4-1 CASSQETTRGIGFNYGYTF TGCGCCAGCAGCCAAGAAACTACAAGGGGAATCGGGTTTAACTATGGCTACACCTTC
TRBJ2-7 NA NA TRBV29-1 CSVEGLSSYEQYF TGCAGCGTTGAAGGCCTGAGCTCCTACGAGCAGTACTTC
TRBJ1-1 NA NA TRBV6-8 CASSLVLSTEAFF TGTGCCAGCAGTTTGGTACTGAGTACTGAAGCTTTCTTT
TRBJ2-1 NA TRBD2 TRBV11-3 CASSLEAGSYNEQFF TGTGCCAGCAGCTTAGAAGCGGGAAGTTACAATGAGCAGTTCTTC
TRBJ1-5 few NA TRBV30 CAWSAGGLGNQPQHF TGTGCCTGGAGTGCGGGGGGGTTGGGCAATCAGCCCCAGCATTTT
TRBJ1-3 large NA TRBV11-3 CASSLGGRIGNTIYF TGTGCCAGCAGCTTAGGCGGCAGAATTGGAAACACCATATATTTT
TRBJ2-7 NA TRBD2 TRBV6-8 CASRRLGGGASYEQYF TGTGCCAGCAGGCGCCTGGGCGGGGGGGCCTCCTACGAGCAGTACTTC
TRBJ2-3 many TRBD1 TRBV11-3 CASTSLTGTDHTDTQYF TGTGCCAGCACTTCACTGACCGGGACAGACCACACAGATACGCAGTATTTT
TRBJ2-2 NA NA TRBV12-5 CASGGQGIVGELFF TGTGCCAGCGGGGGACAGGGAATCGTCGGGGAGCTGTTTTTT
TRBJ2-7 NA NA TRBV29-1 CSVEEGPGEGYEQYF TGCAGCGTTGAAGAAGGACCAGGGGAGGGCTACGAGCAGTACTTC
TRBJ1-1 NA TRBD1 TRBV9 CASSISGGTEAFF TGTGCCAGCAGCATATCAGGGGGCACTGAAGCTTTCTTT
TRBJ2-7 many NA TRBV6-8 CASSYGARGYEQYF TGTGCCAGCAGTTACGGGGCACGGGGTTACGAGCAGTACTTC
TRBJ2-5 many NA TRBV11-3 CASSSFGTSGETQYF TGTGCCAGCAGCTCGTTTGGGACCTCGGGGGAGACCCAGTACTTC
TRBJ2-2 NA TRBD1 TRBV18 CASSARQGDTGELFF TGTGCCAGCTCAGCACGACAGGGGGACACCGGGGAGCTGTTTTTT
TRBJ2-7 NA NA TRBV11-3 CASSPSESRLASYEQYF TGTGCCAGCAGCCCTAGCGAATCGCGGCTGGCCTCCTACGAGCAGTACTTC
TRBJ1-3 NA NA TRBV9 CASSVAQGLGNTIYF TGTGCCAGCAGCGTAGCGCAGGGTTTAGGAAACACCATATATTTT
TRBJ2-2 few NA TRBV30 CAWHRETGELFF TGTGCCTGGCACCGGGAGACCGGGGAGCTGTTTTTT
TRBJ2-1 NA NA TRBV4-1 CASSPFRHNEQFF TGCGCCAGCAGCCCATTTAGGCACAATGAGCAGTTCTTC
TRBJ2-2 few NA TRBV9 CASSPRGWDSNTGELFF TGTGCCAGCAGCCCGCGAGGCTGGGACTCAAACACCGGGGAGCTGTTTTTT
TRBJ1-6 many TRBD1 TRBV4-1 CASSQEGTGIPLHF TGCGCCAGCAGCCAAGAAGGGACAGGGATTCCCCTCCACTTT